A single sample gave rise to the 27 T cell receptor beta chains below, sequenced in a study of blood T cell repertoires in COVID-19. Assay: immunoSEQ multiplex PCR; the TCRdb copy retains only in-frame clones and omits some. Of about 310,000 clones listed, about 91% were seen once; the top ten hold around a tenth. The sample was PBMCs or T cells enriched from blood (not recorded which). Receptor source: a middle-aged woman who had recovered from COVID-19.

The V and J genes are TRBV13 and TRBJ2-5, with 12 bases fitting TRBD2. The CDR3 spans 15 residues. Trimming cost V 4 bases and J 5 bases; bases outside gene matches: 5. CDR1 and CDR2 from the germline V gene are PRHDT and FYEKMQ (reference sequence). In nucleotides, the CDR3 is TGTGCCAGCAGCTCGAGGACTAGCGGGGCGGAGACCCAGTACTTC. This translates into CASSSRTSGAETQYF.

The chain recombines TRBV30 with TRBJ2-7; D might be TRBD2 (6 bases). Germline V gene data show CDR1 as GTSNPN and CDR2 as SVGIG (reference sequence). V lost 8 bases to trimming and J lost 4 bases, with 15 bases between them. This CDR3 is built from 12 residues. The CDR3 DNA follows: TGTGCCATTAATGGGGGAGGTTACGAGCAGTACTTC. Encoded protein: CAINGGGYEQYF.

This chain links TRBV4-3 with TRBJ1-5; D perhaps matches TRBD1 (6 bases). The ends were cut back, 1 base at V and 2 bases at J, with 12 bases in the middle. The germline V gene has CDR1 LGHNA and CDR2 YSLEER. The CDR3 runs 16 residues. The CDR3 protein is CASSQATGSGNQPQHF. The CDR3 bases are TGCGCCAGCAGCCAAGCCACAGGGTCGGGCAATCAGCCCCAGCATTTT.

This clone showed up just a few times. V and J are TRBV7-9 and TRBJ2-7; D possibly corresponds to TRBD2 (5 bases). V gave up 1 base and J gave up 0 bases, with 13 bases separating them. The germline V gene encodes CDR1 SEHNR and CDR2 FQNEAQ (reference sequence). This CDR3 is built from 16 residues. The CDR3 DNA reads as TGTGCCAGCAGCTTAGTTGGCGGGCACAGCTCCTACGAGCAGTACTTC. This sequence encodes CASSLVGGHSSYEQYF.

The chain employs TRBV12-3 or TRBV12-4 and TRBJ2-2; 7 nucleotides line up with TRBD1. The CDR3 length is 13 residues. V trimming: 8 bases; J trimming: 4 bases; junction bases outside the gene matches: 4. In nucleotides, the CDR3 is TGTGCCAGCTGTACAGGGGCCACCGGGGAGCTGTTTTTT. Its translation: CASCTGATGELFF.

The V and J genes are TRBV11-3 and TRBJ2-4; D possibly corresponds to TRBD1 (5 bases). In germline, CDR1 is SGHNT, CDR2 YENEEA. The CDR3 is made up of 13 amino acids. With 5 bases removed from V and 5 bases from J, the gap between germline ends came to 10 bases. CDR3 loop: CASSKTRENIQYF. Written as DNA, the CDR3 is TGTGCCAGCAGCAAAACCAGGGAAAACATTCAGTACTTC.

The rearrangement uses TRBV7-3 and TRBJ2-7; no firm D call. CDR3 length: 14 residues. The V end lost 1 base, the J end lost 4 bases, and 11 bases lay between the germline ends. From germline, CDR1 is SGHTA and CDR2 FQGTGA. CDR3 DNA sequence: TGTGCCAGCAGCTTAAACGCAGAGGAGTACGAGCAGTACTTC. Translated, it gives CASSLNAEEYEQYF. The full variable domain, rest sourced from reference TRBV7-3 and TRBJ2-7, is GAGVSQTPSNKVTEKGKYVELRCDPISGHTALYWYRQSLGQGPEFLIYFQGTGAADDSGLPNDRFFAVRPEGSVSTLKIQRTERGDSAVYLCASSLNAEEYEQYFGPGTRLTVT.

The gene calls are TRBV19 and TRBJ1-2; 7 bases map to TRBD1. Per the germline V gene, CDR1 is LNHDA and CDR2 is SQIVND (reference sequence). The CDR3 length is 13 residues. V shed 6 bases and J 6 bases; nucleotides not matched to a gene: 7. CDR3 DNA: TGTGCCAGTAGAGGGACAGCTTGGGATGGCTACACCTTC. Its protein is CASRGTAWDGYTF.

The CDR3 region is CATRTGTGLPGDGYTF. CDR3 DNA: TGTGCCACAAGAACCGGGACAGGGCTACCGGGGGATGGCTACACCTTC. The chain couples TRBV19 to TRBJ1-2; the match to TRBD1 covers 9 bases. The CDR3 has 16 amino acids. V dropped 10 bases and J dropped 6; count of bases not matched to a gene: 18. Germline CDR1 and CDR2: LNHDA and SQIVND (reference sequence).

The gene calls are TRBV27 and TRBJ2-7; TRBD2 might be the D (5 bases). Germline V CDR1 and CDR2: MNHEY, SMNVEV (reference sequence). V lost 3 bases and J lost 1, with 13 bases in between. The CDR3 loop spans 15 amino acids. The chain's CDR3 is CASSFEGEGSYEQYF. The CDR3 DNA is TGTGCCAGCAGTTTTGAGGGAGAGGGATCCTACGAGCAGTACTTC.

The chain couples TRBV6-2 or TRBV6-3 to TRBJ2-1; tentatively, D is TRBD1 (5 bases). The CDR3 runs 14 residues. Germline V lookup: CDR1 MNHEY, CDR2 SVGEGT. The germline V and J ends were trimmed by 3 bases and 8 bases, with 14 bases remaining between them. The CDR3 sequence is CASSYSRKGYEQFF. CDR3 in DNA: TGTGCCAGCAGTTATTCCCGAAAGGGGTATGAGCAGTTCTTC.

The chain joins TRBV7-3 to TRBJ2-1; 8 nucleotides agree with TRBD1. The CDR3 runs to 14 residues. Trimming removed 8 bases from V and 8 bases from J; junction bases left unmatched: 11. The germline V gene encodes CDR1 SGHTA and CDR2 FQGTGA. For the CDR3, the DNA is TGTGCCAGCTCCACCTGGCAGGGGGCCGATGAGCAGTTCTTC. Its protein product is CASSTWQGADEQFF.

The chain uses TRBV7-2 and TRBJ2-3; 14 positions match TRBD2. V lost 2 bases to trimming and J lost 4 bases; unmatched junction nucleotides: 5. This CDR3 comprises 17 residues. In germline, CDR1 is SGHTA, CDR2 FQGNSA. As DNA, the CDR3 is TGTGCCAGCAGCTTAAGACTAGCGGGGGGGTACTCAGATACGCAGTATTTT. This gives the protein CASSLRLAGGYSDTQYF.

The chain uses TRBV30 and TRBJ2-7; D might be TRBD2 (6 bases). CDR1 and CDR2 from the germline V gene are GTSNPN and SVGIG (reference sequence). CDR3 size: 12 residues. V lost 4 bases and J lost 3, with 10 bases in between. The CDR3 loop is CAWMVTSYEQYF. The CDR3 DNA reads as TGTGCCTGGATGGTGACTAGCTACGAGCAGTACTTC.

The CDR3 loop is CASSEGLAGGPRQTQYF. CDR3 coding DNA: TGTGCCAGCAGTGAAGGACTAGCGGGAGGGCCAAGGCAGACCCAGTACTTC. This rearrangement joins TRBV6-1 to TRBJ2-5; 14 nucleotides line up with TRBD2. CDR3 length: 17 amino acids. Trimming cost V 1 base and J 6 bases; bases outside gene matches: 7. Per germline, CDR1 MNHNS and CDR2 SASEGT.

The CDR3 sequence: CASSKVGKGEINTEAFF. In DNA form, the CDR3 reads TGTGCCAGCAGCAAAGTCGGTAAGGGGGAGATCAACACTGAAGCTTTCTTT. The chain is built from TRBV7-8 and TRBJ1-1; D might be TRBD1 (6 bases). The CDR3 has 17 amino acids. Per the germline V gene, CDR1 is SGHVS and CDR2 is FQNEAQ. V lost 5 bases, J lost 2 bases, and 21 bases lay in between.

A few counts support this clone. At the DNA level, this CDR3 is encoded by other sequences in the same sample as well. The rearrangement joins TRBV19 to TRBJ2-1; 11 bases align to TRBD2. Germline V CDR1 and CDR2: LNHDA, SQIVND (reference sequence). V dropped 6 bases and J dropped 1; count of bases not matched to a gene: 5. There are 16 residues in the CDR3. CDR3: CASRRLAGGSYNEQFF. Written as DNA, the CDR3 is TGTGCCAGTAGGAGGCTAGCGGGGGGTTCCTACAATGAGCAGTTCTTC.

The rearrangement links TRBV30 to TRBJ2-3; 8 bases are a match to TRBD2. The V gene's germline CDR1 is GTSNPN and CDR2 SVGIG (reference sequence). Losses at the gene ends were 3 bases for V and 2 bases for J; bases not matched to a gene: 4. The CDR3 sequence is 14 residues long. The CDR3 is CAWRFGGDTDTQYF. In DNA form, the CDR3 reads TGTGCCTGGAGGTTCGGGGGGGACACAGATACGCAGTATTTT.

The V gene is TRBV19, the J gene TRBJ2-3; 7 positions match TRBD1. CDR1 and CDR2 from the germline V gene are LNHDA and SQIVND (reference sequence). This CDR3 is built from 14 residues. J gave up 0 bases and V 5 bases, and 2 bases lay outside the gene matches. The CDR3 DNA reads as TGTGCCAGTAGTCTACAGGGGAGCACAGATACGCAGTATTTT. Protein: CASSLQGSTDTQYF. Drawing the rest from reference TRBV19 and TRBJ2-3, the complete variable domain is DGGITQSPKYLFRKEGQNVTLSCEQNLNHDAMYWYRQDPGQGLRLIYYSQIVNDFQKGDIAEGYSVSREKKESFPLTVTSAQKNPTAFYLCASSLQGSTDTQYFGPGTRLTVL.

This chain uses TRBV5-1 with TRBJ2-1, with 13 bases identical to TRBD2. V lost 0 bases, J lost 5 bases, and 5 bases stayed unmatched. Germline CDR1 is SGHRS and CDR2 is YFSETQ. The CDR3 loop spans 17 amino acids. This chain's CDR3 is CASSLVGGLAGNNEQFF. CDR3 bases: TGCGCCAGCAGCTTGGTTGGGGGACTAGCGGGGAACAATGAGCAGTTCTTC.

The CDR3: CAISGPGDGQPQHF. The DNA for the CDR3 is TGTGCCATCAGTGGTCCCGGGGATGGTCAGCCCCAGCATTTT. The V and J genes are TRBV10-3 and TRBJ1-5; no firm D call. The V end was cut by 4 bases, the J end by 6 bases, with 13 bases between. Looked up from germline, CDR1 is ENHRY and CDR2 is SYGVKD. CDR3 size: 14 residues.

CDR3 loop: CANFRGGQGPYQPQHF. CDR3 sequence (DNA): TGTGCCAACTTTAGGGGAGGACAGGGGCCTTATCAGCCCCAGCATTTT. V is TRBV3-1 (or the pseudogene TRBV3-2) and J is TRBJ1-5; 9 bases map to TRBD1. V shed 10 bases, J shed 5 bases, and the junction held 15 bases outside the gene matches. The CDR3 consists of 16 residues. From germline, CDR1 is LGHDT and CDR2 YNNKEL (reference sequence).

Comments on this clone: Its ends do not fully match the called genes, so a read error is possible. In the same sample, other DNA sequences code for this CDR3. V gene TRBV27 combines with J gene TRBJ1-1, with unresolved D. Germline V gives CDR1 MNHEY, CDR2 SMNVEV (reference sequence). The CDR3 consists of 13 residues. CDR3 sequence: CASSLSRGTEAFF. In DNA form, the CDR3 reads TGTGCCAGCAGTCTATCACGGGGCACTGAAGCTTTCTTT.

This clone was seen a handful of times. J is TRBJ2-7 and V is TRBV7-2; 8 bases line up with TRBD2. The CDR3 is 15 residues long. Germline loops: CDR1 SGHTA, CDR2 FQGNSA. V was pared by 4 bases and J by 6 bases, with 11 bases of the junction left unmatched. CDR3 in DNA: TGTGCCAGCAGCTCGGGACTAGACATCGTGGGCGAGCAGTACTTC. Translation gives CASSSGLDIVGEQYF.

This clone was observed a single time. The rearrangement joins TRBV5-6 to TRBJ2-7; 11 bases match TRBD2. J was trimmed by 3 bases and V by 3 bases; bases with no gene match: 5. Per germline, CDR1 SGHDT and CDR2 YYEEEE. This CDR3 is built from 15 residues. For the CDR3, the DNA is TGTGCCAGCAGCTCGGGACTAGCGGCGAACTACGAGCAGTACTTC. The encoded protein is CASSSGLAANYEQYF.

This clone was picked up a small number of times. The V call is TRBV7-8, the J call TRBJ1-2, with TRBD1 matching over 9 bases. Trimming took 2 bases from V and 13 from J; bases not matched to a gene: 11. The CDR3 loop spans 14 amino acids. CDR1 is SGHVS and CDR2 is FQNEAQ in the germline V gene. Here the CDR3 reads CASSLIMTGGSRTF. The CDR3 DNA reads TGTGCCAGCAGCTTAATTATGACAGGGGGATCTCGCACCTTC.

The chain carries TRBV4-1 and TRBJ2-7, with TRBD1 matching 8 bases. The V segment lost 3 bases and the J segment 0 bases; nucleotides outside the gene matches: 4. This CDR3 has 15 amino acids. The germline V gene encodes CDR1 MGHRA and CDR2 YSYEKL. CDR3 protein: CASSHGQGSSYEQYF. The DNA for the CDR3 is TGCGCCAGCAGCCATGGACAGGGCTCCTCCTACGAGCAGTACTTC.